This T cell receptor (beta chain) was obtained from a study of tumor and adjacent non-tumor tissue in lung cancer. Looking at the study overall: There were some 11 adenocarcinoma, a couple of squamous cell carcinoma and 1 small cell lung cancer cases. Patients were aged roughly 31 to 76, approximately ten men and roughly five women, stage I to III.

In regard to this clonotype: Its target is unknown.

The study, taken as a whole, reports: Compared with tumor, normal lung showed significantly lower TCR diversity.

The template was RNA from unsorted bulk tissue. Germline V lookup: CDR1 SGHAT, CDR2 FQNNGV. V was clipped by 5 bases and J by 8 bases, with 19 bases between them. This CDR3 is 15 amino acids long. TCRbeta libraries were built with three rounds of nested PCR, modified from ARM-PCR. A single record per CDR3 protein comes from TCRdb applying MiXCR to the multiplex PCR reads. The data show about 93,000 distinct CDR3 sequences, roughly 70% seen once. The sequence was collected from a man in his fifties or sixties with non-small cell lung cancer. Sequenced: lung tumor tissue. The chain has TRBV11-2 and TRBJ2-1; D perhaps matches TRBD2 (5 bases). The CDR3, as DNA: TGTGCCAGCAGCCCGCGCCGGAGGACGAGGGATGAGCAGTTCTTC. Its protein product is CASSPRRRTRDEQFF.